The rows below give T cell receptor beta chains drawn from one sample of a study of blood T cells in healthy people across ages. TCRdb fed the 5' RACE reads into MiXCR, producing one record per CDR3 protein. In the table there are over 450,000 distinct CDR3 sequences, 24% of which are singletons. These data were likewise used in another study, on T cells of mothers and their children.

Source material: blood. The receptors originated from a boy younger than 18 in good health. Both conserved end residues are part of each CDR3. D genes are given only for firm matches. Clone size is shown for a subset of rows, as once, few, many or a class of expanded clone.

CDR3 DNA: TGCAGTGCAGATACTAGCGGGAGCTGGAGCTCCTACAATGAGCAGTTCTTC
CDR3 protein: CSADTSGSWSSYNEQFF
V gene: TRBV20-1
J gene: TRBJ2-1
D gene: TRBD2
clone size: -

CDR3 DNA: TGTGCCAGCAGAGGACGGGGGGCAAACAATGAGCAGTTCTTC
CDR3 protein: CASRGRGANNEQFF
V gene: TRBV28
J gene: TRBJ2-1
D gene: -
clone size: few

CDR3 DNA: TGCAGTGCCACCCAGGGGGGCCCCTACGAGCAATACTTC
CDR3 protein: CSATQGGPYEQYF
V gene: TRBV20-1
J gene: TRBJ2-5
D gene: -
clone size: few

CDR3 DNA: TGTGCCAGCAGTCCCCGGACAGGGAAAGAGACCCAGTACTTC
CDR3 protein: CASSPRTGKETQYF
V gene: TRBV12-3/TRBV12-4
J gene: TRBJ2-5
D gene: TRBD1
clone size: many

CDR3 DNA: TGTGCCAGCACTTTGACTAGCGGGAGACGTGAGCAGTTCTTC
CDR3 protein: CASTLTSGRREQFF
V gene: TRBV6-5
J gene: TRBJ2-1
D gene: TRBD2
clone size: few

CDR3 DNA: TGCGCCAGCAGCTTGCCGGGACTAGCTGACAATGAGCAGTTCTTC
CDR3 protein: CASSLPGLADNEQFF
V gene: TRBV5-1
J gene: TRBJ2-1
D gene: TRBD2
clone size: -

CDR3 DNA: TGCAGTGCTAGTCCCCCGGGGACACTAAACATTCAGTACTTC
CDR3 protein: CSASPPGTLNIQYF
V gene: TRBV20-1
J gene: TRBJ2-4
D gene: -
clone size: few

CDR3 DNA: TGCGCCAGCAGCTCCCTAGCCTGGACGGGTGAGCAGTTCTTC
CDR3 protein: CASSSLAWTGEQFF
V gene: TRBV5-1
J gene: TRBJ2-1
D gene: -
clone size: few

CDR3 DNA: TGCGCCAGCAGCCAAGAAAGCCCGGAGCTAATGAACACTGAAGCTTTCTTT
CDR3 protein: CASSQESPELMNTEAFF
V gene: TRBV4-3
J gene: TRBJ1-1
D gene: -
clone size: many

CDR3 DNA: TGCGCCAGCAGCCGCGGACAGCAAAAACGGGGTGAAGCTTTCTTT
CDR3 protein: CASSRGQQKRGEAFF
V gene: TRBV14
J gene: TRBJ1-1
D gene: -
clone size: few

CDR3 DNA: TGTGCCAGCAGCGCCGACTCACAGGGGCGCTATGGCTACACCTTC
CDR3 protein: CASSADSQGRYGYTF
V gene: TRBV9
J gene: TRBJ1-2
D gene: TRBD1
clone size: -

CDR3 DNA: TGTGCCACCAATACAGGAAAGGTCCAGAGCACTGAAGCTTTCTTT
CDR3 protein: CATNTGKVQSTEAFF
V gene: TRBV2
J gene: TRBJ1-1
D gene: -
clone size: few

CDR3 DNA: TGTGCCAGCAGCTTAGGGGGTCACAATGAGCAGTTCTTC
CDR3 protein: CASSLGGHNEQFF
V gene: TRBV7-9
J gene: TRBJ2-1
D gene: -
clone size: few

CDR3 DNA: TGTGCCAGCACCGTACTGGGTGACGGGGCCAACGTCCTGACTTTC
CDR3 protein: CASTVLGDGANVLTF
V gene: TRBV28
J gene: TRBJ2-6
D gene: -
clone size: many

CDR3 DNA: TGTGCCAGCAGCGTAGAGGGGGGCACCCCGGGAACTGAAGCTTTCTTT
CDR3 protein: CASSVEGGTPGTEAFF
V gene: TRBV9
J gene: TRBJ1-1
D gene: -
clone size: -

CDR3 DNA: TGCAGTGCTAGAGATCAGACGCATTATGGCTACACCTTC
CDR3 protein: CSARDQTHYGYTF
V gene: TRBV20-1
J gene: TRBJ1-2
D gene: -
clone size: -

CDR3 DNA: TGCGCCAGCAGCCAAGATAACCTAGCGGGGGGGCGCGGCGGGGAGCTGTTTTTT
CDR3 protein: CASSQDNLAGGRGGELFF
V gene: TRBV4-3
J gene: TRBJ2-2
D gene: TRBD2
clone size: few

CDR3 DNA: TGTGCCACCAGTGAGTCCGGGACAGGACAAGAGACCCAGTACTTC
CDR3 protein: CATSESGTGQETQYF
V gene: TRBV24-1
J gene: TRBJ2-5
D gene: TRBD1
clone size: few

CDR3 DNA: TGTGCCAGCAGTTCCAGGGTGGGCCTGTTTTTT
CDR3 protein: CASSSRVGLFF
V gene: TRBV28
J gene: TRBJ1-4
D gene: -
clone size: -

CDR3 DNA: TGCGCCAGCAGTCAACTAGCCAGAGTGCAGTTCTTC
CDR3 protein: CASSQLARVQFF
V gene: TRBV4-1
J gene: TRBJ2-1
D gene: -
clone size: few

CDR3 DNA: TGCGCCAGCAGCTCGGTCTCTGGGGCCAACGTCCTGACTTTC
CDR3 protein: CASSSVSGANVLTF
V gene: TRBV5-1
J gene: TRBJ2-6
D gene: -
clone size: -

CDR3 DNA: TGTGCCAGCAGTTGGGAGGGCAACTACGAGCAGTACTTC
CDR3 protein: CASSWEGNYEQYF
V gene: TRBV27
J gene: TRBJ2-7
D gene: TRBD2
clone size: few

CDR3 DNA: TGTGCCACCAGTGATTTGGGGACAGGGGGCAAAGAGACCCAGTACTTC
CDR3 protein: CATSDLGTGGKETQYF
V gene: TRBV24-1
J gene: TRBJ2-5
D gene: TRBD1
clone size: -

CDR3 DNA: TGCGCCAGCAGCCAAGATCTAGGGAGGGGCTACACCTTC
CDR3 protein: CASSQDLGRGYTF
V gene: TRBV4-3
J gene: TRBJ1-2
D gene: -
clone size: -

CDR3 DNA: TGTGCCAGCTTCGGAGGGGACGGGAGCTCTGGAAACACCATATATTTT
CDR3 protein: CASFGGDGSSGNTIYF
V gene: TRBV18
J gene: TRBJ1-3
D gene: -
clone size: -

CDR3 DNA: TGTGCCAGCAGAGAAAATAACAGGAGCCCCTACAATGAGCAGTTCTTC
CDR3 protein: CASRENNRSPYNEQFF
V gene: TRBV6-1
J gene: TRBJ2-1
D gene: -
clone size: -

CDR3 DNA: TGTGCCAGCAGCTTAGAGTTCGCTGGTTTCACAGATACGCAGTATTTT
CDR3 protein: CASSLEFAGFTDTQYF
V gene: TRBV7-6
J gene: TRBJ2-3
D gene: -
clone size: -